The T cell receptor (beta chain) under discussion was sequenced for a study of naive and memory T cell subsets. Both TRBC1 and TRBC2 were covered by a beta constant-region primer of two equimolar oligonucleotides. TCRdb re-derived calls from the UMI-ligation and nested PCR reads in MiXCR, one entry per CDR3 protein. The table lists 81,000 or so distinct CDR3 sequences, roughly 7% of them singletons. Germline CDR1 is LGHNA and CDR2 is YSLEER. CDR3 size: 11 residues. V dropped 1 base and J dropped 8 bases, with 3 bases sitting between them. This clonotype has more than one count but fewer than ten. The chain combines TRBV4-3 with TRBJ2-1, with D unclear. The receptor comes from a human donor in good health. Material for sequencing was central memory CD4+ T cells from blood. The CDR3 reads CASSQGHEQFF. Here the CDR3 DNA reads TGCGCCAGCAGCCAAGGCCATGAGCAGTTCTTC.